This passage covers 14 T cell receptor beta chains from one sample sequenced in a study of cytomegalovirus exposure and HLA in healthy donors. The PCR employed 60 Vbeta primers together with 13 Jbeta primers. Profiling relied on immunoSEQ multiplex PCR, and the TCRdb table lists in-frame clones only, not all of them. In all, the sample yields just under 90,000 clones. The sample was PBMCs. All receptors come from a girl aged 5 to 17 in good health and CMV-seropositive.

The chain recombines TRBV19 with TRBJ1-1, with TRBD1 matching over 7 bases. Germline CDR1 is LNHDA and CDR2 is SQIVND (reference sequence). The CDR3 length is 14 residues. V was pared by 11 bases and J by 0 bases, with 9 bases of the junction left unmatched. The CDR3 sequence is CASNRGTMNTEAFF. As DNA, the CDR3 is TGTGCCTCCAACAGGGGTACAATGAACACTGAAGCTTTCTTT.

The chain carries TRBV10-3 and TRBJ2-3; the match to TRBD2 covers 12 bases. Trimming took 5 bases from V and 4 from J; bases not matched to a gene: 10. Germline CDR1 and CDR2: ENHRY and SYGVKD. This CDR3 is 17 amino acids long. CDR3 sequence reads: CAISKTPSGGVSDTQYF. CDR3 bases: TGTGCCATCAGTAAGACCCCTAGCGGGGGGGTCTCAGATACGCAGTATTTT.

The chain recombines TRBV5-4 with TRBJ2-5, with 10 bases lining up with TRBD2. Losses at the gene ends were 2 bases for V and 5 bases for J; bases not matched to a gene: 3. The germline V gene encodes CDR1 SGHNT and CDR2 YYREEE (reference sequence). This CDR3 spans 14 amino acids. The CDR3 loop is CASSFASGGETQYF. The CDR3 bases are TGTGCCAGCAGCTTCGCTAGCGGGGGTGAGACCCAGTACTTC.

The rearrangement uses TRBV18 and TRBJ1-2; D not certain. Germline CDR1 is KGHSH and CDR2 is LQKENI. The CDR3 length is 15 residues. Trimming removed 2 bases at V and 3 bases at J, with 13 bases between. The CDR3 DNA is TGTGCCAGCTCACCATACTTTAGGGAGGACTATGGCTACACCTTC. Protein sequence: CASSPYFREDYGYTF.

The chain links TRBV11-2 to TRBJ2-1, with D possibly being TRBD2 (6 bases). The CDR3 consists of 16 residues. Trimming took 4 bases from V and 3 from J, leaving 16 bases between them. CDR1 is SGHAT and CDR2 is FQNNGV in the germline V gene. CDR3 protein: CASSSTPGGVYNEQFF. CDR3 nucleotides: TGTGCCAGCAGCTCCACTCCCGGGGGAGTCTACAATGAGCAGTTCTTC.

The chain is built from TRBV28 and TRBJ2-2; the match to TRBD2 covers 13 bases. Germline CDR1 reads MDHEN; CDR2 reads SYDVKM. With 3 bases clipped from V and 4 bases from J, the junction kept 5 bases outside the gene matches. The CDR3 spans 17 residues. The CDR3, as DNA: TGTGCCAGCAGTTTCCGGACTAGCGGGGGCGTCACCGGGGAGCTGTTTTTT. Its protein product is CASSFRTSGGVTGELFF.

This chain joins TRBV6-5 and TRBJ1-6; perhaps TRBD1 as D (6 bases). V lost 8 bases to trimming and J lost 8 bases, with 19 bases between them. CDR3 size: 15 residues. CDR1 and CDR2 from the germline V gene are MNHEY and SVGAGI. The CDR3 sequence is CASGRFGTRHSPLHF. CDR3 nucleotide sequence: TGTGCCAGCGGCAGATTCGGGACAAGGCATTCACCCCTCCACTTT.

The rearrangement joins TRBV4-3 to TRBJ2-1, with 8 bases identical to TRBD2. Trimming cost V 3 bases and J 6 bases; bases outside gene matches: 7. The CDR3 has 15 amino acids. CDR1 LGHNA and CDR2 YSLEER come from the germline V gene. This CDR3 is CASSHPGLGFNEQFF. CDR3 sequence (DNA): TGCGCCAGCAGCCACCCGGGACTAGGGTTCAATGAGCAGTTCTTC.

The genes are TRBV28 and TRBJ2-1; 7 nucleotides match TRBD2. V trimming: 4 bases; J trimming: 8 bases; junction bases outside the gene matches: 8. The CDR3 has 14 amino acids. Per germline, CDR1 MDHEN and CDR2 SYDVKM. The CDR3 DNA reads TGTGCCAGCAGTTACCCCGCGGGGGTCCATGAGCAGTTCTTC. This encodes CASSYPAGVHEQFF.

The CDR3 sequence: CASSLPQGRRGYNEQFF. Written as DNA, the CDR3 is TGCGCCAGCAGCTTGCCCCAGGGCCGGCGGGGCTACAATGAGCAGTTCTTC. The chain recombines TRBV5-1 with TRBJ2-1, with a weak D call TRBD2 (6 bases). Trimming took off 1 base at V and 3 bases at J, with 17 bases between the two ends. There are 17 residues in the CDR3. Germline V CDR1 and CDR2: SGHRS, YFSETQ. Using reference TRBV5-1 and TRBJ2-1 for the parts outside the CDR3, the full variable domain is KAGVTQTPRYLIKTRGQQVTLSCSPISGHRSVSWYQQTPGQGLQFLFEYFSETQRNKGNFPGRFSGRQFSNSRSEMNVSTLELGDSALYLCASSLPQGRRGYNEQFFGPGTRLTVL.

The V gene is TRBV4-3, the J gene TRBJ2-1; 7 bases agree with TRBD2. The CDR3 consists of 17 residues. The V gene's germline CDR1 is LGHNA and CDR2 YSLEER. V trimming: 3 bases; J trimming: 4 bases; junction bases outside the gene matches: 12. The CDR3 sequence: CASSQDVGGFQYNEQFF. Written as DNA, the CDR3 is TGCGCCAGCAGCCAGGACGTCGGGGGGTTCCAGTACAATGAGCAGTTCTTC.

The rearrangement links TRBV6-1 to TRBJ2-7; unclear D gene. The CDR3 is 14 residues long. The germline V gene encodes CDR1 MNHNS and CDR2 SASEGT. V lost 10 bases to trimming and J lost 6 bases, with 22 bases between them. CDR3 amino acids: CAILPTAPFGEQYV. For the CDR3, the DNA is TGTGCCATCCTCCCCACAGCACCCTTTGGCGAGCAGTACGTC.

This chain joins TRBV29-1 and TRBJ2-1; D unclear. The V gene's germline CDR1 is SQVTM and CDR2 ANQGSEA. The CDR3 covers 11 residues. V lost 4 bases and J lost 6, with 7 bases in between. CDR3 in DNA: TGCAGCGTTGCTAGAGTCAATGAGCAGTTCTTC. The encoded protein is CSVARVNEQFF.

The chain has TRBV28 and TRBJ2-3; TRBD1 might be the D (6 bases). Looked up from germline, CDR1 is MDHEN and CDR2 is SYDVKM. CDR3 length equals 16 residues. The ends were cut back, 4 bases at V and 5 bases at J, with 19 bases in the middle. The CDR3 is CASSYRDTRIGDTQYF. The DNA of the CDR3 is TGTGCCAGCAGTTACCGGGACACCCGGATAGGAGATACGCAGTATTTT.